Shown below are 8 T cell receptor beta chains from a single sample sequenced in a study of CD8 T cells in Susac syndrome. An input of roughly 0.5 to 1 ug of RNA was subjected to reverse transcription using random hexamers. Using its own MiXCR run on the immunoSEQ multiplex PCR reads, TCRdb lists one record per CDR3 protein. The table has around 110,000 distinct CDR3 sequences, around 94% seen once. Sequencing was carried out using CD8+ T cells from PBMCs. Source of these receptors: a human donor with Susac syndrome.

This chain joins TRBV13 and TRBJ1-3; 7 nucleotides align to TRBD1. Germline CDR1 reads PRHDT; CDR2 reads FYEKMQ (reference sequence). The CDR3 sequence is 16 residues long. The J segment lost 0 bases and the V segment lost 5 bases, leaving 7 bases of the junction unmatched. The CDR3 coding sequence is TGTGCCAGCAGCACAAACAGGGGAAGCTCTGGAAACACCATATATTTT. It translates to CASSTNRGSSGNTIYF. The full variable domain, in which reference TRBV13 and TRBJ1-3 provide the parts outside the CDR3, is AAGVIQSPRHLIKEKRETATLKCYPIPRHDTVYWYQQGPGQDPQFLISFYEKMQSDKGSIPDRFSAQQFSDYHSELNMSSLELGDSALYFCASSTNRGSSGNTIYFGEGSWLTVV.

The chain recombines TRBV7-2 with TRBJ2-7, with TRBD2 as a possible D gene (5 bases). The length of the CDR3 is 13 residues. Germline CDR1 is SGHTA and CDR2 is FQGNSA. V lost 6 bases to trimming and J lost 3 bases, with 12 bases between them. CDR3: CASRLGPNYEQYF. The CDR3 DNA sequence: TGTGCCAGCAGACTAGGGCCCAACTACGAGCAGTACTTC. Complete variable domain (other parts from reference TRBV7-2 and TRBJ2-7): GAGVSQSPSNKVTEKGKDVELRCDPISGHTALYWYRQSLGQGLEFLIYFQGNSAPDKSGLPSDRFSAERTGGSVSTLTIQRTQQEDSAVYLCASRLGPNYEQYFGPGTRLTVT.

V gene TRBV27 combines with J gene TRBJ1-5; D ambiguous. Between the trimmed V and J ends, which lost 1 base and 5 bases, there was a span of 12 bases. The CDR3 length is 15 residues. Germline assignment: CDR1 MNHEY and CDR2 SMNVEV (reference sequence). Here the CDR3 reads CASSLWSGVDQPQHF. CDR3 bases: TGTGCCAGCAGTTTATGGTCAGGAGTCGATCAGCCCCAGCATTTT.

Only one count was recorded for this clonotype. This chain links TRBV25-1 with TRBJ1-2, with D possibly TRBD1 on 5 matching bases. This CDR3 is built from 13 residues. Trimming took off 6 bases at V and 6 bases at J, with 14 bases between the two ends. From germline, CDR1 is MGHDK and CDR2 SYGVNS. The CDR3 sequence: CASSWGPADGYTF. Here the CDR3 DNA reads TGTGCCAGCAGCTGGGGCCCGGCGGATGGCTACACCTTC.

The chain employs TRBV20-1 and TRBJ2-3; possible D gene TRBD1, 5 bases. There are 16 residues in the CDR3. V lost 1 base to trimming and J lost 3 bases, with 17 bases between them. Germline CDR1 and CDR2: DFQATT and SNEGSKA (reference sequence). The CDR3 nucleotides read TGCAGTGCTAGAGGACTGACAGTGGATGGAACAGATACGCAGTATTTT. Residues: CSARGLTVDGTDTQYF.

The CDR3 loop reads CASSLEAGGTYEQYF. The CDR3 bases are TGTGCCAGCAGCTTAGAGGCAGGGGGTACCTACGAGCAGTACTTC. This sequence joins TRBV7-6 and TRBJ2-7, with 7 bases lining up with TRBD1. Germline CDR1 reads SGHVS; CDR2 reads FNYEAQ. CDR3 length: 15 amino acids. V trimming: 1 base; J trimming: 2 bases; junction bases outside the gene matches: 5. Based on the CDR3 plus reference TRBV7-6 and TRBJ2-7, the full variable domain is GAGVSQSPRYKVTKRGQDVALRCDPISGHVSLYWYRQALGQGPEFLTYFNYEAQQDKSGLPNDRFSAERPEGSISTLTIQRTEQRDSAMYRCASSLEAGGTYEQYFGPGTRLTVT.

The rearrangement uses TRBV11-2 and TRBJ2-2, with no clear D. The CDR3 is 16 residues long. Germline V gene lookup returns CDR1 SGHAT and CDR2 FQNNGV. Trimming pared 5 bases from V and 1 base from J, leaving 14 bases between. The CDR3, as DNA: TGTGCCAGCAGCGAACGGCGACGAGGGAACACCGGGGAGCTGTTTTTT. Translating gives CASSERRRGNTGELFF. The complete variable domain, with remaining parts taken from reference TRBV11-2 and TRBJ2-2, reads EAGVAQSPRYKIIEKRQSVAFWCNPISGHATLYWYQQILGQGPKLLIQFQNNGVVDDSQLPKDRFSAERLKGVDSTLKIQPAKLEDSAVYLCASSERRRGNTGELFFGEGSRLTVL.

The CDR3 DNA reads TGTGCCAGCAGCCAACCTGGGACGCCCCTCGAGCAGTACTTC. Translation: CASSQPGTPLEQYF. The genes are TRBV3-1 and TRBJ2-7, with D perhaps TRBD1 or TRBD2 (5 bases each). Per germline, CDR1 LGHDT and CDR2 YNNKEL (reference sequence). The CDR3 spans 14 residues. V shed 2 bases and J shed 6 bases, with 14 bases lying between them.